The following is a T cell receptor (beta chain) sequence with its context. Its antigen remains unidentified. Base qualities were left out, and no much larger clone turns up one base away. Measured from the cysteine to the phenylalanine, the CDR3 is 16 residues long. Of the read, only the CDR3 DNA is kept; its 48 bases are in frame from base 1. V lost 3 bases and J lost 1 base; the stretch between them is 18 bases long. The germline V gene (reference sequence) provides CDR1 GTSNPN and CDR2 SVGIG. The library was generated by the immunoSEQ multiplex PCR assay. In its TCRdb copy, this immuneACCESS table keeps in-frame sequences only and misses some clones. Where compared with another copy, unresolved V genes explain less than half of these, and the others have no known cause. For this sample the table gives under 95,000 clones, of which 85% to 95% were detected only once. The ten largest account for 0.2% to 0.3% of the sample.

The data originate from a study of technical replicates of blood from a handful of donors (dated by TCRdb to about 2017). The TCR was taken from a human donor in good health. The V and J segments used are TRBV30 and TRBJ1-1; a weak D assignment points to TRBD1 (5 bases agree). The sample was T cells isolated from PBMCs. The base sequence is TGTGCCTGGAGCGCAGGGACTCTCAGTACGAACACTGAAGCTTTCTTT. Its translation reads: CAWSAGTLSTNTEAFF.